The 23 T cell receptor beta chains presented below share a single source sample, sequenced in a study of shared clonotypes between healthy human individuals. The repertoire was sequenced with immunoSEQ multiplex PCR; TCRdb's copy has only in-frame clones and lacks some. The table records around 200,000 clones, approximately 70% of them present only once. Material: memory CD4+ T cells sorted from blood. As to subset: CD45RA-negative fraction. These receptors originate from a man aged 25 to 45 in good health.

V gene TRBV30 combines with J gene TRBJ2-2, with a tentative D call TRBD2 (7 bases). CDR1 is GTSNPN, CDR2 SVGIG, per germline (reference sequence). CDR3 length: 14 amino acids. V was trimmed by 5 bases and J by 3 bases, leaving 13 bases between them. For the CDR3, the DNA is TGTGCCTGGCGGTCGGGGGGCTACACCGGGGAGCTGTTTTTT. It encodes CAWRSGGYTGELFF.

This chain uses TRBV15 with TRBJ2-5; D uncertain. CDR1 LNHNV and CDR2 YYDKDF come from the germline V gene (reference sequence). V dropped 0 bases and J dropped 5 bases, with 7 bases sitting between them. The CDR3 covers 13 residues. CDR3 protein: CATSRDQGETQYF. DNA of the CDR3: TGTGCCACCAGCAGAGATCAAGGCGAGACCCAGTACTTC.

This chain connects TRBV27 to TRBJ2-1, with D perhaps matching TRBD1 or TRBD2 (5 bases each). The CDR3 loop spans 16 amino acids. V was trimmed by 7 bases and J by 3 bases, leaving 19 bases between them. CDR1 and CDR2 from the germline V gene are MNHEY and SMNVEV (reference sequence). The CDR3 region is CASTPNRGGLYNEQFF. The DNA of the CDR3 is TGTGCCAGCACCCCTAATCGGGGCGGGCTCTACAATGAGCAGTTCTTC.

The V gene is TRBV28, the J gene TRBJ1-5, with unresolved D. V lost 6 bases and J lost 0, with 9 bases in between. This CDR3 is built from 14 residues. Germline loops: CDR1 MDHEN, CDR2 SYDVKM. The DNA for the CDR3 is TGTGCCAGCAGACCCGCAGTTAGCAATCAGCCCCAGCATTTT. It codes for CASRPAVSNQPQHF.

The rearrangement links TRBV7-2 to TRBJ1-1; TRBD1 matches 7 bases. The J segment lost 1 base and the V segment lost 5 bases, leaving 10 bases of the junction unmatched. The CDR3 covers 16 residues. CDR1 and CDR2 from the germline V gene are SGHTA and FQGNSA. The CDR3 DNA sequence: TGTGCCAGCAGCCTATCCGGGGGGACAGCGAACACTGAAGCTTTCTTT. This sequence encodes CASSLSGGTANTEAFF.

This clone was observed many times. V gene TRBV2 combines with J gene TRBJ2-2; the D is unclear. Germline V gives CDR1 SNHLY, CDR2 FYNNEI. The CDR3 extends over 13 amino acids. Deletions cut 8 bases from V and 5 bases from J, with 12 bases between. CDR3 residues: CASRSALTGELFF. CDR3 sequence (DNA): TGTGCCAGCCGAAGCGCTTTGACCGGGGAGCTGTTTTTT.

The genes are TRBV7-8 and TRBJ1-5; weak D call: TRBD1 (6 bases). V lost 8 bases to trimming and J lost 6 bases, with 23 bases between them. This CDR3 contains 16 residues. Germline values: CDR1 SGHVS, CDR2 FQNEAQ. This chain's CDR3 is CASAHGGLNGPQPQHF. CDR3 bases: TGTGCCAGCGCCCACGGGGGCCTCAATGGACCTCAGCCCCAGCATTTT.

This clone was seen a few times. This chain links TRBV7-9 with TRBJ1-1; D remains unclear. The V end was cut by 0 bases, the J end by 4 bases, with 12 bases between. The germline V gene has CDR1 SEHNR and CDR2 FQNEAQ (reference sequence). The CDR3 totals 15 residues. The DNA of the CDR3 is TGTGCCAGCAGCTTAGCAGACCTGGCGGTCACTGAAGCTTTCTTT. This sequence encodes CASSLADLAVTEAFF. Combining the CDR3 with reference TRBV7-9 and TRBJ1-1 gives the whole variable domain DTGVSQNPRHKITKRGQNVTFRCDPISEHNRLYWYRQTLGQGPEFLTYFQNEAQLEKSRLLSDRFSAERPKGSFSTLEIQRTEQGDSAMYLCASSLADLAVTEAFFGQGTRLTVV.

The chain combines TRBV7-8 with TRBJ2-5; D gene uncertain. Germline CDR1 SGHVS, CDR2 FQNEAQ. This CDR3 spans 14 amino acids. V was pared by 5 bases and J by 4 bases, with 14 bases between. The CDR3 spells CASSRRGNSETQYF. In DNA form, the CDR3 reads TGTGCCAGCAGCCGCCGTGGGAATTCAGAGACCCAGTACTTC.

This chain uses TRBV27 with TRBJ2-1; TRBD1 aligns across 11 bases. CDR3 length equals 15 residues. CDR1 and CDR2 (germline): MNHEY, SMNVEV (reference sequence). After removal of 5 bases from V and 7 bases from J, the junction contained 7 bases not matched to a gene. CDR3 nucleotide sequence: TGTGCCAGCAGTAGGGACCGGGACAGGGGGAATGAGCAGTTCTTC. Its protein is CASSRDRDRGNEQFF.

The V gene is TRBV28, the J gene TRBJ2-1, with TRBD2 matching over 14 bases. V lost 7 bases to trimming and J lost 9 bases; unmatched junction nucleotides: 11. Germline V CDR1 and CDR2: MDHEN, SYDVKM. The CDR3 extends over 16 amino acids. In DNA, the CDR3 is TGTGCCAGCAAGCCCCCGGGACTAGCGGGAGCAGGTGAGCAGTTCTTC. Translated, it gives CASKPPGLAGAGEQFF.

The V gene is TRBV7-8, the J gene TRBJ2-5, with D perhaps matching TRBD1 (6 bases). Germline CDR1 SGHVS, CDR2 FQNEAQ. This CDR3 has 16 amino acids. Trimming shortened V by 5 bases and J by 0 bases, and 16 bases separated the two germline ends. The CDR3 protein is CASSPGTRRYQETQYF. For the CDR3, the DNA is TGTGCCAGCAGCCCGGGGACACGGAGGTACCAAGAGACCCAGTACTTC.

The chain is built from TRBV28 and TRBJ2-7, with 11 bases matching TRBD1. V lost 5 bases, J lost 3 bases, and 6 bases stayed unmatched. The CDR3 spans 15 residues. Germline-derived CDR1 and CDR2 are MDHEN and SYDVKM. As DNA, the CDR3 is TGTGCCAGCAGTGATTCCGGGACAGGGGGCTACGAGCAGTACTTC. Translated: CASSDSGTGGYEQYF.

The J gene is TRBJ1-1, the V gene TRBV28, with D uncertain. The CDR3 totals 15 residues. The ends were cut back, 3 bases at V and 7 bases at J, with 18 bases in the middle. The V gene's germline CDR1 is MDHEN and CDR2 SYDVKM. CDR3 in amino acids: CASSFGVLGLGEAFF. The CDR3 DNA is TGTGCCAGCAGTTTCGGGGTCCTAGGGCTCGGTGAAGCTTTCTTT.

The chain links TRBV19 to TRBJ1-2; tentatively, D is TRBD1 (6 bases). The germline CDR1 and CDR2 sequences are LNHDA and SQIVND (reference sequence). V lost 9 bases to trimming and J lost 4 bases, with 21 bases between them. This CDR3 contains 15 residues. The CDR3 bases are TGTGCCAGCCAAAGGAGCAGGGGAATTATCTATGGCTACACCTTC. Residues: CASQRSRGIIYGYTF.

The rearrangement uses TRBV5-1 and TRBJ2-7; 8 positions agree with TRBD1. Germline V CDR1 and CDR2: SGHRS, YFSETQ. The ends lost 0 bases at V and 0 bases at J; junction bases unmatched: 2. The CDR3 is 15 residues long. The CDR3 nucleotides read TGCGCCAGCAGCTTGGGAACAGGGGGCTCCTACGAGCAGTACTTC. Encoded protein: CASSLGTGGSYEQYF. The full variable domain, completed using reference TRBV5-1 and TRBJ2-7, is KAGVTQTPRYLIKTRGQQVTLSCSPISGHRSVSWYQQTPGQGLQFLFEYFSETQRNKGNFPGRFSGRQFSNSRSEMNVSTLELGDSALYLCASSLGTGGSYEQYFGPGTRLTVT.

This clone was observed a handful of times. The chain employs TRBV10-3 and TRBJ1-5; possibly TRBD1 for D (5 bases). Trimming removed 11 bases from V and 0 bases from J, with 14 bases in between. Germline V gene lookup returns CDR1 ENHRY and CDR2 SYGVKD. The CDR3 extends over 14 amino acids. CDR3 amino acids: CASNRGDSNQPQHF. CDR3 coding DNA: TGTGCCTCAAACCGGGGGGATAGCAATCAGCCCCAGCATTTT.

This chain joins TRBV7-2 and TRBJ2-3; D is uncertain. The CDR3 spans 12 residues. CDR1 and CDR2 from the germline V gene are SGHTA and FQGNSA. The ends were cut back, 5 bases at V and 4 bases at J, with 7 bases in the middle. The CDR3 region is CASSQYADTQYF. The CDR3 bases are TGTGCCAGCAGCCAATACGCAGATACGCAGTATTTT.

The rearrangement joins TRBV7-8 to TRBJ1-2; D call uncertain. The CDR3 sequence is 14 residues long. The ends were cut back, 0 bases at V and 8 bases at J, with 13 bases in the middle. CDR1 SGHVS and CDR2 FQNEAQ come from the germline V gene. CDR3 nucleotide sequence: TGTGCCAGCAGCTTAGCGAATCCGGATGGAGGCTACACCTTC. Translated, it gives CASSLANPDGGYTF.

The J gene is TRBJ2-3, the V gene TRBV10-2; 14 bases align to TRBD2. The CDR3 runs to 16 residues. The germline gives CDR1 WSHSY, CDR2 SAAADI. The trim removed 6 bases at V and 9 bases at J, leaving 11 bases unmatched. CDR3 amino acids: CASRERGTSGRGTQYF. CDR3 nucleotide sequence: TGCGCCAGCAGAGAGCGGGGGACTAGCGGGAGAGGGACGCAGTATTTT.

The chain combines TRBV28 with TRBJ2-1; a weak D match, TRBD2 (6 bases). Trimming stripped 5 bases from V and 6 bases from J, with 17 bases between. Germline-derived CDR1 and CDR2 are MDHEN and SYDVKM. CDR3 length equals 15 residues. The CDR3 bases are TGTGCCAGCAGTCCCCCGGCGGCGGGAATCAATGAGCAGTTCTTC. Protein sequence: CASSPPAAGINEQFF.

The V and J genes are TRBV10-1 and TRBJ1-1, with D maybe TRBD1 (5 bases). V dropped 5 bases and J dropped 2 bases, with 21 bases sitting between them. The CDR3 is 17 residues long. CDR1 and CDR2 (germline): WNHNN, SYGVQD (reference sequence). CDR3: CASSNSRWGEENTEAFF. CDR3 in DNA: TGCGCCAGCAGTAACTCACGGTGGGGGGAGGAAAACACTGAAGCTTTCTTT.

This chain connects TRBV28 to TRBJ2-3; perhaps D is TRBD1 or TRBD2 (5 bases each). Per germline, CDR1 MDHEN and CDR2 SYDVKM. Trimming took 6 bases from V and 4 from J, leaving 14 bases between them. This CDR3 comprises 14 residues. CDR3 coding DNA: TGTGCCAGCAGCCTCCAAGGGACCTCAGATACGCAGTATTTT. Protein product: CASSLQGTSDTQYF.